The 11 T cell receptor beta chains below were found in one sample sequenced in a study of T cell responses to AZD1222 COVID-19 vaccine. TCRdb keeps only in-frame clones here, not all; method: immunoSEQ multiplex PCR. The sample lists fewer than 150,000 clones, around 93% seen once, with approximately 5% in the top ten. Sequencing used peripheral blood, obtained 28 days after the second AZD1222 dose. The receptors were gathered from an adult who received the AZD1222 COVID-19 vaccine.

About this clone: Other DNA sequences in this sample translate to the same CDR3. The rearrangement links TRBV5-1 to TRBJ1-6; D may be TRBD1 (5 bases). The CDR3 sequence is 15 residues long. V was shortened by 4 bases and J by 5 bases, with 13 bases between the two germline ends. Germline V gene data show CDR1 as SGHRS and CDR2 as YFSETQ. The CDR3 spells CASSGGTADNSPLHF. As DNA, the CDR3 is TGCGCCAGCAGCGGCGGGACGGCCGATAATTCACCCCTCCACTTT.

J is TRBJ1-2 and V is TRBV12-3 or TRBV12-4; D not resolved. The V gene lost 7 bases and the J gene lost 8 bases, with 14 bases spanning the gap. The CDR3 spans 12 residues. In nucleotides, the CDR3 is TGTGCCAGCATTATCGGTACCGGCGGCTACACCTTC. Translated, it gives CASIIGTGGYTF.

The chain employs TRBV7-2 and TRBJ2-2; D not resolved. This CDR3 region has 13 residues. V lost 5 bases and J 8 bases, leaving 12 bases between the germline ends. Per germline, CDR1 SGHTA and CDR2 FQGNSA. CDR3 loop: CASSLKYAGELFF. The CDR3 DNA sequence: TGTGCCAGCAGCCTCAAATATGCGGGGGAGCTGTTTTTT.

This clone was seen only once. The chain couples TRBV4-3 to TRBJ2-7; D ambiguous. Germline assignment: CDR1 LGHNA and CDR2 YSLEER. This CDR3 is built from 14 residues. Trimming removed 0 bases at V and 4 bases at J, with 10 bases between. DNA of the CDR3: TGCGCCAGCAGCCAAGATATAGGCACTTACGAGCAGTACTTC. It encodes CASSQDIGTYEQYF.

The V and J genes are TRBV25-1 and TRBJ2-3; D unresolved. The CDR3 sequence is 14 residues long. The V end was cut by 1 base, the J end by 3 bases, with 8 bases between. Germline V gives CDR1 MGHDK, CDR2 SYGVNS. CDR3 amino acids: CASSELSFTDTQYF. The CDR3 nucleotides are TGTGCCAGCAGTGAATTGAGCTTTACAGATACGCAGTATTTT.

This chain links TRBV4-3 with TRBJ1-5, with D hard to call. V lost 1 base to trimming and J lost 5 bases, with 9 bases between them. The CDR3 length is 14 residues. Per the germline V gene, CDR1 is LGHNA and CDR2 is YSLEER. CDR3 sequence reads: CASSQGTDDQPQHF. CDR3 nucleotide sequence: TGCGCCAGCAGCCAAGGGACTGATGATCAGCCCCAGCATTTT.

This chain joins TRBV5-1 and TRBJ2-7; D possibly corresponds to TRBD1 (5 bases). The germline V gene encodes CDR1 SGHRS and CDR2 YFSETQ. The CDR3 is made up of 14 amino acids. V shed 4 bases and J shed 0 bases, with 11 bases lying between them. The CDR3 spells CASSATVSSYEQYF. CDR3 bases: TGCGCCAGCAGCGCGACAGTGAGCTCCTACGAGCAGTACTTC. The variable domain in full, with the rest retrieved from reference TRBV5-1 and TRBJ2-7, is KAGVTQTPRYLIKTRGQQVTLSCSPISGHRSVSWYQQTPGQGLQFLFEYFSETQRNKGNFPGRFSGRQFSNSRSEMNVSTLELGDSALYLCASSATVSSYEQYFGPGTRLTVT.

CDR3 residues: CASSIGPYEQYF. DNA of the CDR3: TGTGCCAGCAGCATAGGTCCATACGAGCAGTACTTC. V gene TRBV11-2 combines with J gene TRBJ2-7; D is undetermined. From germline, CDR1 is SGHAT and CDR2 FQNNGV. The CDR3 length is 12 residues. V was clipped by 5 bases and J by 4 bases, with 9 bases between them.

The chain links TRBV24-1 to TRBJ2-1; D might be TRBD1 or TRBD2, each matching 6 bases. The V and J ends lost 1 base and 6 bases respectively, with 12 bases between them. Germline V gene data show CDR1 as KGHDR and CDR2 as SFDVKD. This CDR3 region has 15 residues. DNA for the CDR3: TGTGCCACCAGTGATTTTAGGGGGGACCCCAATGAGCAGTTCTTC. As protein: CATSDFRGDPNEQFF.

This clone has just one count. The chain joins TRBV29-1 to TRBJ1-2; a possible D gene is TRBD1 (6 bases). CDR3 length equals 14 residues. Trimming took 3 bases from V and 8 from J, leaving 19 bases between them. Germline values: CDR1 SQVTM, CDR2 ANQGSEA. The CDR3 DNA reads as TGCAGCGTTGACCTACAGGGAGGTTTCTTGGGCTACACCTTC. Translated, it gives CSVDLQGGFLGYTF.

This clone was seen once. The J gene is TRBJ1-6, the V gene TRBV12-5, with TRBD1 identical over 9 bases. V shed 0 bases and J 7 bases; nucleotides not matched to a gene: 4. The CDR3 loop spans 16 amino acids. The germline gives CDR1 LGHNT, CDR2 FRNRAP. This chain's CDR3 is CASGLVLGTGNSPLHF. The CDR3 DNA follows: TGTGCTAGTGGTTTGGTACTTGGGACAGGGAATTCACCCCTCCACTTT. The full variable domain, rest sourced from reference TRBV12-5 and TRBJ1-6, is DARVTQTPRHKVTEMGQEVTMRCQPILGHNTVFWYRQTMMQGLELLAYFRNRAPLDDSGMPKDRFSAEMPDATLATLKIQPSEPRDSAVYFCASGLVLGTGNSPLHFGNGTRLTVT.